The 27 T cell receptor beta chains reported below all come from one sample, sequenced in a study of blood T cell repertoires in COVID-19. Libraries were prepared by immunoSEQ multiplex PCR; TCRdb keeps only in-frame clonotypes and omits some of them. The sample has around 200,000 clones; approximately 81% are singletons. The sample comprised peripheral blood. These receptors all stem from an elderly woman with acute or convalescent COVID-19.

CDR3 region: CASRITNSPLHF. CDR3 nucleotides: TGTGCCAGCAGGATCACAAATTCACCCCTCCACTTT. J is TRBJ1-6 and V is TRBV12-3 or TRBV12-4; D unclear. Trimming pared 6 bases from V and 7 bases from J, leaving 7 bases between. This CDR3 comprises 12 residues.

V usage is TRBV6-6 and J usage is TRBJ1-1; D gene ambiguous. Germline loops: CDR1 MNHNY, CDR2 SVGAGI (reference sequence). The CDR3 contains 13 residues. V dropped 7 bases and J dropped 5 bases, with 14 bases sitting between them. This chain's CDR3 is CASNMLGVTEAFF. CDR3 coding DNA: TGTGCCAGCAACATGCTAGGAGTGACTGAAGCTTTCTTT.

This chain links TRBV7-9 with TRBJ2-3; TRBD2 aligns across 9 bases. The CDR3 has 15 amino acids. Losses at the gene ends were 1 base for V and 2 bases for J; bases not matched to a gene: 1. The germline V gene has CDR1 SEHNR and CDR2 FQNEAQ (reference sequence). The CDR3 spells CASSLGLADTDTQYF. CDR3 in DNA: TGTGCCAGCAGCTTAGGACTAGCGGACACAGATACGCAGTATTTT.

The chain uses TRBV5-3 and TRBJ2-3; D perhaps matches TRBD1 (6 bases). TRBV5-3 is designated an ORF whose function remains uncertain. Trimming cost V 2 bases and J 0 bases, with 16 bases left between them. The CDR3 length is 17 residues. The CDR3 coding sequence is TGTGCCAGAAGCTTCCGATCCGGACAGACTAGCACAGATACGCAGTATTTT. It is translated as CARSFRSGQTSTDTQYF.

The chain uses TRBV9 and TRBJ2-7; TRBD1 agrees at 12 bases. In germline, CDR1 is SGDLS, CDR2 YYNGEE. The ends lost 2 bases at V and 2 bases at J; junction bases unmatched: 8. CDR3 length: 17 residues. CDR3 DNA: TGTGCCAGCAGCGTGGGGACAGGGGGCTCTCCGACCTACGAGCAGTACTTC. Translating it yields CASSVGTGGSPTYEQYF.

The chain combines TRBV7-2 with TRBJ1-5; 9 positions agree with TRBD1. This CDR3 is 16 amino acids long. The V and J ends lost 5 bases and 1 base, in that order; junction bases with no gene match: 6. Per the germline V gene, CDR1 is SGHTA and CDR2 is FQGNSA. CDR3 sequence reads: CASSRTDRGSNQPQHF. CDR3 nucleotides: TGTGCCAGCAGCAGAACAGACAGGGGGAGCAATCAGCCCCAGCATTTT.

This clone was found once. The chain recombines TRBV6-5 with TRBJ2-4, with 7 bases aligning to TRBD1. V was clipped by 4 bases and J by 0 bases; unmatched bases: 3. The CDR3 covers 15 residues. Germline V gene data show CDR1 as MNHEY and CDR2 as SVGAGI. The CDR3 loop reads CASSSTGLAKNIQYF. The CDR3, as DNA: TGTGCCAGCAGTTCGACAGGGCTAGCCAAAAACATTCAGTACTTC.

The rearrangement uses TRBV5-1 and TRBJ1-1, with D possibly being TRBD1 (5 bases). Germline V lookup: CDR1 SGHRS, CDR2 YFSETQ. V dropped 2 bases and J dropped 6 bases, with 11 bases sitting between them. The length of the CDR3 is 13 residues. The CDR3 is CASSFRVRAEAFF. The CDR3 coding sequence is TGCGCCAGCAGCTTCAGGGTAAGGGCTGAAGCTTTCTTT.

The chain combines TRBV5-1 with TRBJ2-7; the D gene is possibly TRBD2 (6 bases). This CDR3 is built from 14 residues. The V and J ends lost 3 bases and 3 bases respectively, with 13 bases between them. CDR1 and CDR2 from the germline V gene are SGHRS and YFSETQ. DNA of the CDR3: TGCGCCAGCAGCTGGGGTAGCGGATACTACGAGCAGTACTTC. This encodes CASSWGSGYYEQYF.

The chain combines TRBV10-3 with TRBJ1-5; unclear D gene. Looked up from germline, CDR1 is ENHRY and CDR2 is SYGVKD. With 2 bases removed from V and 6 bases from J, the gap between germline ends came to 8 bases. The CDR3 contains 13 residues. CDR3 nucleotides: TGTGCCATCAGTGAGGTGGGAGCTCAGCCCCAGCATTTT. Translated: CAISEVGAQPQHF.

The V gene is TRBV7-9, the J gene TRBJ1-3; TRBD1 aligns across 9 bases. Germline CDR1 and CDR2: SEHNR and FQNEAQ (reference sequence). The CDR3 has 17 amino acids. V lost 10 bases and J lost 0; bases outside the gene matches: 13. CDR3 amino acids: CAIYPTGTGTSGNTIYF. Written as DNA, the CDR3 is TGTGCCATCTATCCGACCGGGACAGGGACCTCTGGAAACACCATATATTTT.

The chain couples TRBV3-1 (or the pseudogene TRBV3-2) to TRBJ1-5; no firm D call. CDR1 is LGHDT, CDR2 YNNKEL, per germline (reference sequence). Trimming took off 4 bases at V and 9 bases at J, with 13 bases between the two ends. The CDR3 length is 13 residues. CDR3 coding DNA: TGTGCCAGCAGCCCACCCATGAGGCCGCCCCAGCATTTT. This gives the protein CASSPPMRPPQHF.

CDR3 nucleotide sequence: TGCAGCCTCAGGAATTATAAGGGACAAGAAGCTTTCTTT. Protein: CSLRNYKGQEAFF. The rearrangement joins TRBV29-1 to TRBJ1-1; D perhaps matches TRBD1 (6 bases). The germline V and J ends were trimmed by 8 bases and 8 bases, with 21 bases remaining between them. This CDR3 has 13 residues. Germline values: CDR1 SQVTM, CDR2 ANQGSEA.

The gene calls are TRBV5-6 and TRBJ1-4; 9 positions agree with TRBD1. Looked up from germline, CDR1 is SGHDT and CDR2 is YYEEEE. V was clipped by 3 bases and J by 10 bases; unmatched bases: 7. The CDR3 runs to 14 residues. The CDR3 reads CASSWDRESRKLFF. The DNA for the CDR3 is TGTGCCAGCAGCTGGGACAGGGAGTCGAGAAAACTGTTTTTT.

This chain uses TRBV6-2 or TRBV6-3 with TRBJ2-1; TRBD2 matches at 11 bases. CDR1 and CDR2 from the germline V gene are MNHEY and SVGEGT. The length of the CDR3 is 15 residues. The ends lost 5 bases at V and 6 bases at J; junction bases unmatched: 6. The CDR3 DNA sequence: TGTGCCAGCAGTCCGACTAGCGGGAAAGGCAATGAGCAGTTCTTC. Translated: CASSPTSGKGNEQFF.

In its sample, this clone was seen once. The rearrangement joins TRBV18 to TRBJ2-7; 10 bases map to TRBD1. From germline, CDR1 is KGHSH and CDR2 LQKENI. CDR3 size: 16 residues. V trimming: 4 bases; J trimming: 2 bases; junction bases outside the gene matches: 8. For the CDR3, the DNA is TGTGCCAGCTCACTGGTGGGGACAGGGGTCCCCTACGAGCAGTACTTC. Encoded protein: CASSLVGTGVPYEQYF.

This sequence joins TRBV11-2 and TRBJ1-2; 8 nucleotides agree with TRBD1. The ends lost 5 bases at V and 8 bases at J; junction bases unmatched: 7. Per the germline V gene, CDR1 is SGHAT and CDR2 is FQNNGV. CDR3 size: 13 residues. The CDR3 loop is CASSLGQDFGYTF. As DNA, the CDR3 is TGTGCCAGCAGCCTGGGACAGGACTTCGGCTACACCTTC.

The rearrangement links TRBV11-2 to TRBJ1-5; 8 nucleotides agree with TRBD1. V shed 1 base, J shed 3 bases, and the junction held 2 bases outside the gene matches. There are 15 residues in the CDR3. Germline CDR1 reads SGHAT; CDR2 reads FQNNGV. The chain's CDR3 is CASSLGTGNNQPQHF. The CDR3 nucleotides read TGTGCCAGCAGCTTAGGGACAGGGAACAATCAGCCCCAGCATTTT.

V gene TRBV27 combines with J gene TRBJ1-6; D gene ambiguous. V was cut by 3 bases and J by 9 bases, with 6 bases left in between. This CDR3 is 12 amino acids long. Germline CDR1 and CDR2: MNHEY and SMNVEV (reference sequence). In DNA form, the CDR3 reads TGTGCCAGCAGTTTCCACGGTTCACCCCTCCACTTT. Translating gives CASSFHGSPLHF.

The CDR3 sequence: CASSLLGTSQFDEQFF. The DNA of the CDR3 is TGCGCCAGCAGCTTATTAGGGACTAGTCAATTCGATGAGCAGTTCTTC. The rearrangement joins TRBV5-1 to TRBJ2-1; 8 nucleotides agree with TRBD2. This CDR3 is 16 amino acids long. Germline-derived CDR1 and CDR2 are SGHRS and YFSETQ. Trimming removed 2 bases from V and 8 bases from J; junction bases left unmatched: 12.

The chain is built from TRBV7-9 and TRBJ2-7; 7 bases match TRBD1. Germline V gene sequence: CDR1 SEHNR, CDR2 FQNEAQ (reference sequence). V trimming: 5 bases; J trimming: 0 bases; junction bases outside the gene matches: 7. The CDR3 consists of 15 residues. In DNA, the CDR3 is TGTGCCAGCAGCCCAGGGGACAGCTCCTCCTACGAGCAGTACTTC. Protein product: CASSPGDSSSYEQYF. The whole variable domain, filled in from reference TRBV7-9 and TRBJ2-7, reads DTGVSQNPRHKITKRGQNVTFRCDPISEHNRLYWYRQTLGQGPEFLTYFQNEAQLEKSRLLSDRFSAERPKGSFSTLEIQRTEQGDSAMYLCASSPGDSSSYEQYFGPGTRLTVT.

This clone occurred a few times. DNA for the CDR3: TGCGCCAGCAGCTTGGGGGAAGGGAGCTATGGCTACACCTTC. It is translated as CASSLGEGSYGYTF. The J gene is TRBJ1-2, the V gene TRBV5-1; D is unresolved. V lost 0 bases and J 4 bases, leaving 10 bases between the germline ends. Germline lookup yields CDR1 SGHRS and CDR2 YFSETQ. CDR3 length equals 14 residues.

The J gene is TRBJ2-3, the V gene TRBV28, with 10 nucleotides matching TRBD2. CDR3 length: 14 residues. Germline CDR1 MDHEN, CDR2 SYDVKM. The ends lost 8 bases at V and 4 bases at J; junction bases unmatched: 6. The CDR3 coding sequence is TGTGCCAGCTGCACAGCGGGAGGGGCAGATACGCAGTATTTT. Translation: CASCTAGGADTQYF.

With regard to this clone: In the same sample, other DNA sequences code for this CDR3. The V gene is TRBV19, the J gene TRBJ2-1, with D hard to call. The CDR3 is made up of 15 amino acids. The germline CDR1 and CDR2 sequences are LNHDA and SQIVND (reference sequence). V was cut by 3 bases and J by 0 bases, with 9 bases left in between. CDR3 DNA: TGTGCCAGTAGTATCCAGGCAAGCTCCTACAATGAGCAGTTCTTC. Its protein is CASSIQASSYNEQFF.

The chain has TRBV4-2 and TRBJ1-5; D gene uncertain. The germline V gene has CDR1 LGHNA and CDR2 YNFKEQ. The CDR3 runs 14 residues. V dropped 0 bases and J dropped 2 bases, with 5 bases sitting between them. DNA of the CDR3: TGTGCCAGCAGCCAAGATCCAGGCAATCAGCCCCAGCATTTT. Encoded protein: CASSQDPGNQPQHF.

This sequence joins TRBV30 and TRBJ2-3, with D hard to call. Germline CDR1 is GTSNPN and CDR2 is SVGIG (reference sequence). This CDR3 spans 13 amino acids. V lost 2 bases and J lost 5, with 11 bases in between. The CDR3 DNA follows: TGTGCCTGGAGTACGACAAACGGAGATACGCAGTATTTT. Amino acids: CAWSTTNGDTQYF.

V gene TRBV29-1 combines with J gene TRBJ2-5; the match to TRBD1 covers 7 bases. Trimming removed 7 bases from V and 5 bases from J; junction bases left unmatched: 25. The germline gives CDR1 SQVTM, CDR2 ANQGSEA. The CDR3 contains 18 residues. The CDR3 here is CSAHRDREQRRNRETQYF. CDR3 DNA: TGCAGCGCACACCGGGACAGAGAGCAGAGACGAAACCGGGAGACCCAGTACTTC.